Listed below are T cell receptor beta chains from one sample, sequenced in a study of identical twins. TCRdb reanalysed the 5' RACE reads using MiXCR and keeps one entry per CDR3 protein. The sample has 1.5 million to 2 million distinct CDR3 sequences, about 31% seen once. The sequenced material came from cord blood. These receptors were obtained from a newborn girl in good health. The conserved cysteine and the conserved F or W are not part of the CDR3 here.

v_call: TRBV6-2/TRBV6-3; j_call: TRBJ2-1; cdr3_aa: ASSYSFGWETNEQF
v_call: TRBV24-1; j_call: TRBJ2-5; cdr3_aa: ATSDLSGGSQETQY
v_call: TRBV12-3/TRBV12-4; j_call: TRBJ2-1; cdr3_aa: ASTRGQGNEQF
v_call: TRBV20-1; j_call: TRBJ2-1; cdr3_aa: SARAVSYNEQF
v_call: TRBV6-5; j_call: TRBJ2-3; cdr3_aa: ASSYRGRDTQY
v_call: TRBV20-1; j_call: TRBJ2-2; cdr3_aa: SARDPWTGELF
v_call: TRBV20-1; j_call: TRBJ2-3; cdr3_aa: SARWQTTQY
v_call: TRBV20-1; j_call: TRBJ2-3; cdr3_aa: SARDQSTDTQY
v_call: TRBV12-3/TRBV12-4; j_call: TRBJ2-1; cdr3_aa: ASSFPSDTPYNEQF
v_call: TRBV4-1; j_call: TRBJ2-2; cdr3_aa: ASSQDRGSRRVSGELF
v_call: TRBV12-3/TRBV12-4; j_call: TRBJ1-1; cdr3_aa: ASSSSGGPTEAF
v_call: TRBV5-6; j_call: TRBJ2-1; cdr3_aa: ASSFGFGRGQF
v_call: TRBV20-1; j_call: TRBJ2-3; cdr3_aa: SAGPKTDTQY
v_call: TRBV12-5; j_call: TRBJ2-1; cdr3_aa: ASGLVVTSGGQRNEQF
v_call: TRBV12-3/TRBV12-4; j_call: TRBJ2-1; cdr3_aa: ASSFFGGRAYNEQF
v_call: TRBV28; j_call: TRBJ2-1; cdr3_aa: ASSLWTSGRSSYNEQF
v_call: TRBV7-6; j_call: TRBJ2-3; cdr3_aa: ASSFSRGLAGVLTDTQY
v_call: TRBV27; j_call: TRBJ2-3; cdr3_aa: ASSLIAGGAQDTQY
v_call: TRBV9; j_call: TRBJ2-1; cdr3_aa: ASSVDLASYNEQF
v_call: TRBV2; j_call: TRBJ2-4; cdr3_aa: ASSIDGSLAKNIQY
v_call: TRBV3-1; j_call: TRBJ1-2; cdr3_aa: ASSQDGATYGYT
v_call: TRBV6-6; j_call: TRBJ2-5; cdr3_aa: ASSYGGAQETQY
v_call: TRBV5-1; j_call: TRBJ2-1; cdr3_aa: ASSLEWISSYNEQF
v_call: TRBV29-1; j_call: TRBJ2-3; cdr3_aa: SGAKAGAPTDTQY
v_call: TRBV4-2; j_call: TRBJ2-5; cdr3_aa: ASSQEVSGGYQETQY
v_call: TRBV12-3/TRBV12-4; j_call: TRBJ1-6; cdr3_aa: ASSFRIEGGSPLH
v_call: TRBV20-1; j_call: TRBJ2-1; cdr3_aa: SVMSYGRRYNEQF
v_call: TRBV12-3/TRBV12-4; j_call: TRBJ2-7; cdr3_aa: ASSFNRNEQY
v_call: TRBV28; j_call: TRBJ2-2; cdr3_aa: ASSFNMDRGGGELF
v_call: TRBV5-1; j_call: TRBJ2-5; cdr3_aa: ASSLTWAGVRETQY
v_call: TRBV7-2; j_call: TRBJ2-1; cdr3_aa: ASSLPLAGGHRSSYNEQF
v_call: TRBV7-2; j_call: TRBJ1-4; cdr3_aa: ASSFYSMTGEKLF
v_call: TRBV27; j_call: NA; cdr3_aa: ASSLGGLDNEQY
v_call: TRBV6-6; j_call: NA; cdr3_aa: ASSSSPGQGSEQY
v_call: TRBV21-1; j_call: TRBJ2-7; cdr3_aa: ASSKNNYEQY
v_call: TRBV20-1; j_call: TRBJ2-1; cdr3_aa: SARRGYDSLSNEQF
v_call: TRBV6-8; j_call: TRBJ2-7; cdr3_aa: ASSNDSSLYNEQY
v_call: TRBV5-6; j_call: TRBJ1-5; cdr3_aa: ASSSGTWEINQPQH
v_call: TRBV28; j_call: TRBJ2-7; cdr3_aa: ASRTEGTDSYEQY
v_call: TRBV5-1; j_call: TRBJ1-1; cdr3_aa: ASSLTGIDTEAF
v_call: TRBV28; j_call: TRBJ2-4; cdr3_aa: ASSLGSEGIQY
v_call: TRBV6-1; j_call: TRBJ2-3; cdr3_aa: ASSERGPSTDTQY
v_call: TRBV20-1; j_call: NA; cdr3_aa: SALLAGGSGIQY
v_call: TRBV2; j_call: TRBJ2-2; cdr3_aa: ASSGTGRTGELF
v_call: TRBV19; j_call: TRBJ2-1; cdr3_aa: ASSIGQAYNEQF
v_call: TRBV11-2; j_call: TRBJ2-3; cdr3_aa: ASSLDIGTDTQY
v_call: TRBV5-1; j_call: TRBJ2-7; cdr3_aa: ASSSAYGQY
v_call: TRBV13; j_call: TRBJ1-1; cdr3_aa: ASSPPSWRGGAF
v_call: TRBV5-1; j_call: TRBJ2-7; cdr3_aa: ASSWGQGREYEQY
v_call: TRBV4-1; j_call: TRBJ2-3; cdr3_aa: ASSQGLARSGPDTQY
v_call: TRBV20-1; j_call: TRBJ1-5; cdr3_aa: SARLGVYQPQH
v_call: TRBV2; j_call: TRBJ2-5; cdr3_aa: ASSEGTSGGGETQY
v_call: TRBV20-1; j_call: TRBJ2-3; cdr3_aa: SARDFQGATGAADTQY
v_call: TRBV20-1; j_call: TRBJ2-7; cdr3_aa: SARASQGSYEQY
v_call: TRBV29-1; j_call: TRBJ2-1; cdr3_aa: SVEGGSLVSYNEQF
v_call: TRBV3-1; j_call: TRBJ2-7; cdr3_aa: ASSQGWTGSGEQY
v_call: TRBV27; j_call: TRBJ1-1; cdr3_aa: ASSLGYRAF
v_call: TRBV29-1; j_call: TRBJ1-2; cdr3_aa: SVRKGGGRFNYGYT
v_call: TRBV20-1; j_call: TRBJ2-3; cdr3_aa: SASVSGKPASTDTQY
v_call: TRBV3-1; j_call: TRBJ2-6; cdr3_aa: ASSQGPGRTGANVLT